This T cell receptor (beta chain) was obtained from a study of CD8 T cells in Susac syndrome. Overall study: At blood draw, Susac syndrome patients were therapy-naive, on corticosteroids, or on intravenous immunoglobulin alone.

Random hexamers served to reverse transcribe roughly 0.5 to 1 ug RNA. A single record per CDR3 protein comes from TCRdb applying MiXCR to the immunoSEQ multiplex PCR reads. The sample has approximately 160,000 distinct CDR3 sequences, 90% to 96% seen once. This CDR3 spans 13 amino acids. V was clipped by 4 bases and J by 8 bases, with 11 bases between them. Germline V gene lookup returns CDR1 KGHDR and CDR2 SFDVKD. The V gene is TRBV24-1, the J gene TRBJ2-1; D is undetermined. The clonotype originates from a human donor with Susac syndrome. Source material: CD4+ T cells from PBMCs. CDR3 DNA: TGTGCCACCAGTGACCAGGCGGCCCATGAGCAGTTCTTC. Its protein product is CATSDQAAHEQFF.